The 20 T cell receptor beta chains below all came from one sample that was sequenced in a study of blood T cell repertoires in COVID-19. Sequenced by immunoSEQ multiplex PCR; TCRdb stores in-frame clones only, minus some. The repertoire holds more than 300,000 clones, with roughly 90% as singletons. The specimen was peripheral blood. These receptors originate from a woman aged 40 to 49 with COVID-19, enrolled during active disease.

Regarding this clone: Germline and junction disagree at one end, which may indicate a read error. The V gene is TRBV6-5, the J gene TRBJ1-1; TRBD1 might be the D (6 bases). Germline V gives CDR1 MNHEY, CDR2 SVGAGI. The CDR3 is 16 amino acids. Here the CDR3 DNA reads TGTGCCAGCACTTACTCATTACTTACAGGGAATACTGAAGCTTTCTTT. It codes for CASTYSLLTGNTEAFF.

The rearrangement links TRBV29-1 to TRBJ1-2, with TRBD1 matching over 8 bases. The CDR3 is made up of 11 amino acids. J was trimmed by 5 bases and V by 7 bases; bases with no gene match: 3. Per germline, CDR1 SQVTM and CDR2 ANQGSEA. The CDR3 DNA reads as TGCAGCGCCGGGACAGGTTATGGCTACACCTTC. Translated, it gives CSAGTGYGYTF.

The chain couples TRBV9 to TRBJ1-6; perhaps TRBD1 as D (5 bases). V lost 0 bases and J lost 6, with 13 bases in between. This CDR3 has 16 amino acids. Germline V gene data show CDR1 as SGDLS and CDR2 as YYNGEE. The CDR3 region is CASSVGQGMGNSPLHF. The CDR3 nucleotides read TGTGCCAGCAGCGTAGGTCAGGGAATGGGTAATTCACCCCTCCACTTT.

In this sample, this clone turned up once. The rearrangement uses TRBV4-3 and TRBJ1-2; TRBD1 matches at 7 bases. The junction had 2 bases not matched to a gene; V was cut back by 0 bases and J by 4 bases. The CDR3 loop spans 14 amino acids. Per the germline V gene, CDR1 is LGHNA and CDR2 is YSLEER. The CDR3 spells CASSQDAGGYGYTF. The CDR3 DNA reads TGCGCCAGCAGCCAAGATGCAGGGGGCTATGGCTACACCTTC.

The chain has TRBV9 and TRBJ1-1; TRBD1 is a possible D gene (5 bases). The V gene lost 4 bases and the J gene lost 1 base, with 17 bases spanning the gap. Germline V gene lookup returns CDR1 SGDLS and CDR2 YYNGEE. The CDR3 has 16 amino acids. The CDR3 loop is CASSRMGVGGNTEAFF. The CDR3 DNA is TGTGCCAGCAGCCGGATGGGGGTCGGGGGGAACACTGAAGCTTTCTTT.

The V gene is TRBV1, the J gene TRBJ1-2; TRBD1, the table's D call, lacks a check against the DNA. TRBV1 is marked as a pseudogene. This CDR3 comprises 13 residues. CDR3 in DNA: TGCACCAGCAGCCAGGGGGCGGACTATGGCTACACCTTC. This gives the protein CTSSQGADYGYTF.

The J gene is TRBJ2-7, the V gene TRBV9, with TRBD1 as a possible D gene (8 bases). Germline CDR1 SGDLS, CDR2 YYNGEE. Trimming shortened V by 7 bases and J by 5 bases, and 16 bases separated the two germline ends. CDR3 length equals 13 residues. The CDR3 loop is CASGGQGGHEQYF. CDR3 in DNA: TGTGCCAGCGGAGGACAGGGAGGGCACGAGCAGTACTTC.

V is TRBV6-6 and J is TRBJ2-3, with 8 bases lining up with TRBD1. This CDR3 region has 17 residues. Germline V CDR1 and CDR2: MNHNY, SVGAGI (reference sequence). V shed 5 bases, J shed 0 bases, and the junction held 10 bases outside the gene matches. Here the CDR3 DNA reads TGTGCCAGCAGTCCCCAGCCAGGGGGCCTTAGCACAGATACGCAGTATTTT. Its translation is CASSPQPGGLSTDTQYF.

This chain's CDR3 is CASSVRDRDMNTEAFF. The CDR3 DNA reads as TGTGCCAGCAGCGTAAGGGACAGGGATATGAACACTGAAGCTTTCTTT. The chain uses TRBV9 and TRBJ1-1, with 9 bases fitting TRBD1. The CDR3 is 16 amino acids. J lost 0 bases, V lost 1 base, and 4 bases had no gene match. The germline gives CDR1 SGDLS, CDR2 YYNGEE.

The rearrangement joins TRBV29-1 to TRBJ1-1; the match to TRBD1 covers 9 bases. With V trimmed by 2 bases and J by 0 bases, 19 bases remained unmatched. CDR1 SQVTM and CDR2 ANQGSEA come from the germline V gene. The CDR3 loop spans 20 amino acids. CDR3 coding DNA: TGCAGCGTTGAAATAGGGTGGACAGGGGAGGTCCCTACTTTGAACACTGAAGCTTTCTTT. This sequence encodes CSVEIGWTGEVPTLNTEAFF.

V usage is TRBV28 and J usage is TRBJ1-3, with D tentatively TRBD1 (5 bases). CDR3 length equals 16 residues. Trimming took 1 base from V and 0 from J, leaving 10 bases between them. CDR1 is MDHEN, CDR2 SYDVKM, per germline. The CDR3 region is CASSLSGLSSGNTIYF. The CDR3 DNA reads as TGTGCCAGCAGTTTATCGGGACTGAGCTCTGGAAACACCATATATTTT. The full variable domain, its missing parts supplied by reference TRBV28 and TRBJ1-3, is DVKVTQSSRYLVKRTGEKVFLECVQDMDHENMFWYRQDPGLGLRLIYFSYDVKMKEKGDIPEGYSVSREKKERFSLILESASTNQTSMYLCASSLSGLSSGNTIYFGEGSWLTVV.

This clone appeared once. The chain is built from TRBV28 and TRBJ2-7; D possibly corresponds to TRBD2 (6 bases). V was pared by 2 bases and J by 9 bases, with 17 bases between. This CDR3 contains 14 residues. Germline loops: CDR1 MDHEN, CDR2 SYDVKM. The CDR3 loop is CASSLRVGTRRQYF. The CDR3 bases are TGTGCCAGCAGTTTAAGGGTAGGGACTCGGCGGCAGTACTTC.

This clone was recorded only once. The chain combines TRBV7-2 with TRBJ1-1; 7 bases fit TRBD1. The germline gives CDR1 SGHTA, CDR2 FQGNSA. With V trimmed by 5 bases and J by 7 bases, 10 bases remained unmatched. This CDR3 is 14 amino acids long. CDR3 coding DNA: TGTGCCAGCAGCCCCCCCGGGACAGTTAGTGAAGCTTTCTTT. This sequence encodes CASSPPGTVSEAFF.

The chain employs TRBV5-5 and TRBJ1-2, with D maybe TRBD1 (6 bases). Germline-derived CDR1 and CDR2 are SGHKS and YYEKEE (reference sequence). The CDR3 runs 17 residues. The V end was cut by 4 bases, the J end by 4 bases, with 23 bases between. CDR3 sequence (DNA): TGTGCCAGCAGCAAATCAGGGGCGCCTAACAATGTCTATGGCTACACCTTC. The encoded protein is CASSKSGAPNNVYGYTF.

This chain uses TRBV5-1 with TRBJ2-3, with D uncertain. The V end lost 0 bases, the J end lost 0 bases, and 8 bases lay between the germline ends. Germline V gene data show CDR1 as SGHRS and CDR2 as YFSETQ. This CDR3 has 15 residues. The CDR3 DNA sequence: TGCGCCAGCAGCTTGGGGCCCCTGAGCACAGATACGCAGTATTTT. It is translated as CASSLGPLSTDTQYF. Full variable domain (outside the CDR3, taken from reference TRBV5-1 and TRBJ2-3): KAGVTQTPRYLIKTRGQQVTLSCSPISGHRSVSWYQQTPGQGLQFLFEYFSETQRNKGNFPGRFSGRQFSNSRSEMNVSTLELGDSALYLCASSLGPLSTDTQYFGPGTRLTVL.

The count of this clone is one. This rearrangement joins TRBV11-2 to TRBJ1-1; 8 bases map to TRBD1. The V and J ends lost 3 bases and 4 bases, in that order; junction bases with no gene match: 4. This CDR3 spans 14 amino acids. The germline CDR1 and CDR2 sequences are SGHAT and FQNNGV. CDR3 loop: CASSFQGAGTEAFF. In DNA, the CDR3 is TGTGCCAGCAGCTTCCAGGGGGCAGGCACTGAAGCTTTCTTT.

The chain has TRBV7-6 and TRBJ2-7, with TRBD1 matching over 8 bases. V trimming: 5 bases; J trimming: 2 bases; junction bases outside the gene matches: 2. This CDR3 comprises 13 residues. Germline V gene sequence: CDR1 SGHVS, CDR2 FNYEAQ. CDR3 sequence reads: CASSRTGTYEQYF. The CDR3, as DNA: TGTGCCAGCAGCCGGACAGGGACCTACGAGCAGTACTTC.

CDR3 protein: CSVGSRGLRYGYTF. The CDR3 DNA sequence: TGCAGCGTTGGGAGCAGGGGACTACGCTATGGCTACACCTTC. This sequence joins TRBV29-1 and TRBJ1-2; maybe TRBD1 (6 bases). The V end was cut by 4 bases, the J end by 4 bases, with 16 bases between. The germline gives CDR1 SQVTM, CDR2 ANQGSEA. The CDR3 length is 14 residues.

This CDR3 is CASKFWREWGAGELFF. In DNA, the CDR3 is TGTGCCAGCAAGTTTTGGCGGGAGTGGGGGGCCGGGGAGCTGTTTTTT. The chain has TRBV27 and TRBJ2-2; TRBD2 matches 7 bases. CDR3 length: 16 amino acids. In germline, CDR1 is MNHEY, CDR2 SMNVEV (reference sequence). J gave up 6 bases and V 7 bases, and 14 bases lay outside the gene matches.

The chain is built from TRBV5-1 and TRBJ2-3; 8 nucleotides match TRBD1. Trimming at V came to 4 bases and at J to 3 bases, leaving 10 bases not matched to a gene. Germline assignment: CDR1 SGHRS and CDR2 YFSETQ. The CDR3 loop spans 16 amino acids. The CDR3 loop is CASSLMSRGQTDTQYF. The CDR3 DNA reads TGCGCCAGCAGCCTGATGTCCAGGGGGCAAACAGATACGCAGTATTTT.